The 20 T cell receptor beta chains given below trace back to one sample, sequenced in a study of radiotherapy plus CTLA-4 blockade in lung cancer. Profiled with immunoSEQ multiplex PCR; TCRdb holds only in-frame clones, not every one. The sample gives 120,000 or so clones, 65% to 85% of which show up once; approximately 4.7% is in the top ten. Source: peripheral blood, taken from a patient treated with radiotherapy plus ipilimumab. All receptors come from a human donor with non-small cell lung cancer who had a partial response to radiotherapy plus ipilimumab.

The chain uses TRBV18 and TRBJ1-5; TRBD1 agrees at 8 bases. Germline CDR1 reads KGHSH; CDR2 reads LQKENI. Germline trimming cut 5 bases from V and 2 bases from J; bases unmatched to any gene: 8. CDR3 length: 16 residues. CDR3 bases: TGTGCCAGCTCAGAGACAGGGGCTGGAGGCAATCAGCCCCAGCATTTT. This gives the protein CASSETGAGGNQPQHF.

A few counts support this clone. The genes are TRBV27 and TRBJ2-1; tentative D call: TRBD1 (5 bases). The V gene lost 6 bases and the J gene lost 8 bases, with 14 bases spanning the gap. This CDR3 region has 13 residues. CDR1 is MNHEY and CDR2 is SMNVEV in the germline V gene (reference sequence). CDR3 DNA sequence: TGTGCCAGCAGATATGACAGTTGGGATGAGCAGTTCTTC. Residues: CASRYDSWDEQFF.

The rearrangement uses TRBV2 and TRBJ2-5; a weak D match, TRBD2 (5 bases). V dropped 3 bases and J dropped 2 bases, with 13 bases sitting between them. Germline V gives CDR1 SNHLY, CDR2 FYNNEI. The CDR3 runs to 15 residues. CDR3 in DNA: TGTGCCAGCAGTGACGGTAGCGTGGTACAAGAGACCCAGTACTTC. This gives the protein CASSDGSVVQETQYF.

The rearrangement uses TRBV7-2 and TRBJ2-1; TRBD2 matches 8 bases. Germline trimming cut 5 bases from V and 0 bases from J; bases unmatched to any gene: 3. CDR3 length equals 15 residues. Germline CDR1 SGHTA, CDR2 FQGNSA. DNA of the CDR3: TGTGCCAGCAGCATCACTAGCGGCTCCTACAATGAGCAGTTCTTC. Encoded protein: CASSITSGSYNEQFF.

The chain employs TRBV19 and TRBJ2-5; D possibly corresponds to TRBD2 (6 bases). The CDR3 is 13 residues long. Trimming left V 5 bases short and J 4 bases short, with 11 bases between. Looked up from germline, CDR1 is LNHDA and CDR2 is SQIVND (reference sequence). The CDR3 sequence is CASSDQGGETQYF. The CDR3 DNA reads as TGTGCCAGTAGTGACCAGGGAGGAGAGACCCAGTACTTC.

This rearrangement joins TRBV28 to TRBJ2-3; D perhaps matches TRBD1 (6 bases). This CDR3 has 13 amino acids. CDR1 is MDHEN and CDR2 is SYDVKM in the germline V gene. Between the trimmed V and J ends, which lost 3 bases and 3 bases, there was a span of 7 bases. CDR3 protein: CASSFRGTDTQYF. The CDR3 DNA is TGTGCCAGCAGTTTCAGGGGAACAGATACGCAGTATTTT.

This clone occurred once. This chain joins TRBV7-9 and TRBJ2-4, with 10 bases lining up with TRBD1. This CDR3 has 13 residues. Germline values: CDR1 SEHNR, CDR2 FQNEAQ (reference sequence). With 5 bases clipped from V and 8 bases from J, the junction kept 3 bases outside the gene matches. This CDR3 is CASSRDRGYIQYF. The CDR3, as DNA: TGTGCCAGCAGCAGGGACAGGGGCTACATTCAGTACTTC.

V usage is TRBV6-1 and J usage is TRBJ2-7, with a weak D call TRBD2 (6 bases). V lost 6 bases and J lost 2, with 17 bases in between. CDR1 is MNHNS, CDR2 SASEGT, per germline. CDR3 length: 15 residues. This CDR3 reads CASRGVSGTPYEQYV. The CDR3 nucleotides read TGTGCCAGCAGAGGAGTTAGCGGAACCCCCTACGAGCAGTACGTC.

The genes are TRBV6-1 and TRBJ1-5; 8 bases map to TRBD1. Germline V gene data show CDR1 as MNHNS and CDR2 as SASEGT. The trim removed 6 bases at V and 4 bases at J, leaving 8 bases unmatched. The CDR3 is 15 residues long. In DNA, the CDR3 is TGTGCCAGCAGCCCAGGGACAGGTTGGAATCAGCCCCAGCATTTT. Its translation is CASSPGTGWNQPQHF.

V and J are TRBV4-1 and TRBJ1-6; 8 nucleotides agree with TRBD1. The CDR3 is 16 amino acids. Germline assignment: CDR1 MGHRA and CDR2 YSYEKL. Losses at the gene ends were 1 base for V and 10 bases for J; bases not matched to a gene: 9. CDR3 loop: CASSQAPTGDRSPLHF. For the CDR3, the DNA is TGCGCCAGCAGCCAAGCCCCGACAGGGGATCGCTCACCCCTCCACTTT.

This chain joins TRBV21-1 and TRBJ2-7; the D call of TRBD2 is as the table states it, not checked on the DNA. TRBV21-1 is shown as a pseudogene. The CDR3 is 14 residues long. As DNA, the CDR3 is TGTGCCAGCACCCAGATCACTCCGGACTACGAGCAGTACGTC. It codes for CASTQITPDYEQYV.

This sequence joins TRBV27 and TRBJ2-1; TRBD2 is a possible D gene (6 bases). The CDR3 runs to 13 residues. Germline V CDR1 and CDR2: MNHEY, SMNVEV (reference sequence). With 3 bases removed from V and 9 bases from J, the gap between germline ends came to 12 bases. The CDR3 sequence: CASSLTGEGEQFF. The DNA of the CDR3 is TGTGCCAGCAGTTTGACGGGAGAAGGTGAGCAGTTCTTC.

The rearrangement joins TRBV7-3 to TRBJ1-5; D remains unclear. The CDR3 has 13 residues. From germline, CDR1 is SGHTA and CDR2 FQGTGA. The V end was cut by 5 bases, the J end by 0 bases, with 5 bases between. CDR3 in DNA: TGTGCCAGCAGCCGGGGTAGCAATCAGCCCCAGCATTTT. It yields the protein CASSRGSNQPQHF.

The V call is TRBV30, the J call TRBJ1-1; tentative D call: TRBD1 (6 bases). The V and J ends lost 7 bases and 5 bases respectively, with 23 bases between them. CDR1 GTSNPN and CDR2 SVGIG come from the germline V gene (reference sequence). This CDR3 is 15 amino acids long. CDR3 residues: CAFLPRGGAQTEAFF. CDR3 sequence (DNA): TGTGCCTTTCTCCCCCGTGGGGGGGCGCAGACTGAAGCTTTCTTT.

The chain combines TRBV18 with TRBJ1-1; D unclear. The CDR3 loop spans 13 amino acids. The germline gives CDR1 KGHSH, CDR2 LQKENI. Trimming took 2 bases from V and 3 from J, leaving 7 bases between them. Here the CDR3 reads CASSPYLDTEAFF. The CDR3 nucleotides are TGTGCCAGCTCACCATACCTAGACACTGAAGCTTTCTTT.

The chain links TRBV4-2 to TRBJ2-6; tentative D call: TRBD1 (6 bases). Germline CDR1 is LGHNA and CDR2 is YNFKEQ. The CDR3 contains 17 residues. Trimming took 0 bases from V and 0 from J, leaving 9 bases between them. The CDR3 loop is CASSQDRTDSGANVLTF. The DNA for the CDR3 is TGTGCCAGCAGCCAAGATCGGACAGACTCTGGGGCCAACGTCCTGACTTTC.

This clone was seen only once. The chain recombines TRBV2 with TRBJ2-5; D gene ambiguous. Trimming left V 7 bases short and J 2 bases short, with 11 bases between. Germline-derived CDR1 and CDR2 are SNHLY and FYNNEI. The CDR3 is 13 residues long. CDR3 DNA: TGTGCCAGCACAATTGGCAGGCAAGAGACCCAGTACTTC. This codes for CASTIGRQETQYF. The full variable domain, rest sourced from reference TRBV2 and TRBJ2-5, is EPEVTQTPSHQVTQMGQEVILRCVPISNHLYFYWYRQILGQKVEFLVSFYNNEISEKSEIFDDQFSVERPDGSNFTLKIRSTKLEDSAMYFCASTIGRQETQYFGPGTRLLVL.

The V and J genes are TRBV19 and TRBJ2-4, with TRBD1 matching 9 bases. The germline CDR1 and CDR2 sequences are LNHDA and SQIVND (reference sequence). The CDR3 covers 16 residues. Losses at the gene ends were 3 bases for V and 0 bases for J; bases not matched to a gene: 3. The CDR3 loop reads CASSMGTGIAKNIQYF. In DNA form, the CDR3 reads TGTGCCAGTAGTATGGGGACAGGGATAGCCAAAAACATTCAGTACTTC. Complete variable domain (other parts from reference TRBV19 and TRBJ2-4): DGGITQSPKYLFRKEGQNVTLSCEQNLNHDAMYWYRQDPGQGLRLIYYSQIVNDFQKGDIAEGYSVSREKKESFPLTVTSAQKNPTAFYLCASSMGTGIAKNIQYFGAGTRLSVL.

This chain joins TRBV6-6 and TRBJ2-7; 8 bases match TRBD1. Germline loops: CDR1 MNHNY, CDR2 SVGAGI (reference sequence). V lost 4 bases and J lost 2; bases outside the gene matches: 4. The CDR3 is made up of 14 amino acids. CDR3 nucleotide sequence: TGTGCCAGCAGTTCCCAGGGGGCGACCTACGAGCAGTACTTC. Translated: CASSSQGATYEQYF.

V gene TRBV7-2 combines with J gene TRBJ2-1; D is uncertain. CDR1 SGHTA and CDR2 FQGNSA come from the germline V gene. With 2 bases removed from V and 13 bases from J, the gap between germline ends came to 9 bases. The CDR3 sequence is 11 residues long. The CDR3 DNA sequence: TGTGCCAGCAGCTTATCGCAGCGTCAGTTCTTC. Protein sequence: CASSLSQRQFF.